This T cell receptor beta chain was observed in a study of T cells in Graves' hyperthyroidism and ophthalmopathy. Comment on this clonotype: Its matching antigen is unknown.

CDR1 is DFQATT and CDR2 is SNEGSKA in the germline V gene (reference sequence). The V segment lost 0 bases and the J segment 7 bases; nucleotides outside the gene matches: 15. The CDR3 extends over 17 amino acids. Points from the study as a whole: From stable hyperthyroidism, ophthalmopathy was separated by a 13 V-J model.

Graves' hyperthyroidism was deemed stable absent ophthalmopathy progression within 18 months. Amplified TCR beta CDR3 regions derived from RNA transcripts. In the first-round RT-PCR of the TCR CDR3, the HTBI primer set was used. TCRdb used MiXCR to reprocess the multiplex PCR reads, holding one entry per CDR3 protein. Seen here are fewer than 600,000 distinct CDR3 sequences, approximately 15% observed once, and the top ten hold 17%. This chain links TRBV20-1 with TRBJ2-3; TRBD2 aligns across 8 bases. The material sequenced was blood. The receptor comes from a woman under 30 with Graves' hyperthyroidism. CDR3 coding DNA: TGCAGTGCTAGAGATCGGGTCAAAGCGGGGGACTTGAATACGCAGTATTTT. It yields the protein CSARDRVKAGDLNTQYF.